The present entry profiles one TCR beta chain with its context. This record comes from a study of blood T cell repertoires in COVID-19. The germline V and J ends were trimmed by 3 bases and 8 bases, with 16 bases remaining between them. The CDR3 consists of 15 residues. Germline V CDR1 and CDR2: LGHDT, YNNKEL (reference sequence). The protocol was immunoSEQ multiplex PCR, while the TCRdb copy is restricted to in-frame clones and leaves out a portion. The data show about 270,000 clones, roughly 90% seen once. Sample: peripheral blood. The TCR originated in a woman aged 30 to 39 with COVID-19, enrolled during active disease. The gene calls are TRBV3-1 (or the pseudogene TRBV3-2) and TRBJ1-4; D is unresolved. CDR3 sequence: CASSHDLGFFEKLFF. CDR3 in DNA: TGTGCCAGCAGCCACGACCTCGGGTTTTTCGAAAAACTGTTTTTT.